Shown below are 9 T cell receptor beta chains from a single sample sequenced in a study of PD-L1 blockade in urothelial cancer (dated by TCRdb to 2016 to 2017). The time point label, as the study defines it: pretreatment peripheral blood. Libraries were prepared through the immunoSEQ multiplex PCR assay. This is the immuneACCESS table as TCRdb keeps it, with only in-frame sequences that have V and J called. A part of the clones is gone; compared with another copy, unresolved V genes explain less than half, and the rest is unexplained. Recorded for this sample are about 87,000 clones; 89% of them occurred a single time. The ten largest account for around 1% of the sample. The source material was PBMCs, sampled around atezolizumab (anti-PD-L1) treatment. The receptors come from a woman over 75 with urothelial cancer.

With regard to this clone: This sample includes further DNA sequences coding for the same CDR3. The chain uses TRBV18 and TRBJ1-3; D may be TRBD1 (5 bases). Germline CDR1 reads KGHSH; CDR2 reads LQKENI. This CDR3 comprises 17 residues. V lost 2 bases and J lost 0, with 14 bases in between. In DNA, the CDR3 is TGTGCCAGCTCACCATTAAGGCAGGGCGACTCTGGAAACACCATATATTTT. As protein: CASSPLRQGDSGNTIYF.

CDR3 loop: CASSLGTSGNNEQFF. In nucleotides, the CDR3 is TGTGCCAGCAGTTTAGGGACTAGCGGTAACAATGAGCAGTTCTTC. The chain joins TRBV28 to TRBJ2-1; 11 bases map to TRBD2. This CDR3 has 15 residues. V gave up 2 bases and J gave up 5 bases; unmatched junction bases: 2. Germline values: CDR1 MDHEN, CDR2 SYDVKM.

This rearrangement joins TRBV2 to TRBJ2-2; TRBD2 aligns across 7 bases. CDR1 is SNHLY, CDR2 FYNNEI, per germline. The CDR3 runs 14 residues. V dropped 7 bases and J dropped 7; count of bases not matched to a gene: 9. The CDR3 nucleotides read TGTGCCAGCATAAGTCGACTAGCCGGCGGGGAGCTGTTTTTT. As protein: CASISRLAGGELFF.

This rearrangement joins TRBV7-9 to TRBJ2-4, with a tentative D call TRBD2 (6 bases). The V end was cut by 1 base, the J end by 3 bases, with 13 bases between. CDR1 is SEHNR and CDR2 is FQNEAQ in the germline V gene (reference sequence). The CDR3 is 16 residues long. CDR3 in amino acids: CASSLGSGVDKNIQYF. Written as DNA, the CDR3 is TGTGCCAGCAGCTTAGGGTCGGGGGTGGACAAAAACATTCAGTACTTC. Full variable domain (remainder filled in from reference TRBV7-9 and TRBJ2-4): DTGVSQNPRHKITKRGQNVTFRCDPISEHNRLYWYRQTLGQGPEFLTYFQNEAQLEKSRLLSDRFSAERPKGSFSTLEIQRTEQGDSAMYLCASSLGSGVDKNIQYFGAGTRLSVL.

CDR3 sequence reads: CASSLDRVATNEKLFF. CDR3 DNA: TGCGCCAGCAGCTTGGACAGGGTAGCAACTAATGAAAAACTGTTTTTT. This chain uses TRBV5-1 with TRBJ1-4, with a possible D match to TRBD1 (6 bases). The CDR3 length is 16 residues. Trimming left V 0 bases short and J 0 bases short, with 9 bases between. Germline loops: CDR1 SGHRS, CDR2 YFSETQ. Full variable domain (outside the CDR3, taken from reference TRBV5-1 and TRBJ1-4): KAGVTQTPRYLIKTRGQQVTLSCSPISGHRSVSWYQQTPGQGLQFLFEYFSETQRNKGNFPGRFSGRQFSNSRSEMNVSTLELGDSALYLCASSLDRVATNEKLFFGSGTQLSVL.

This chain joins TRBV18 and TRBJ1-2; D is possibly TRBD1 (5 bases). In germline, CDR1 is KGHSH, CDR2 LQKENI. The CDR3 totals 13 residues. V was cut by 3 bases and J by 8 bases, with 13 bases left in between. The CDR3 reads CASSPAREVGYTF. The CDR3 DNA reads TGTGCCAGCTCACCTGCCAGGGAGGTCGGCTACACCTTC.

V usage is TRBV28 and J usage is TRBJ2-5; 7 nucleotides match TRBD1. CDR1 is MDHEN and CDR2 is SYDVKM in the germline V gene. Trimming cost V 2 bases and J 5 bases; bases outside gene matches: 11. CDR3 size: 16 residues. In nucleotides, the CDR3 is TGTGCCAGCAGTTTAACTCAGACAGGGCGATCGGAGACCCAGTACTTC. Translation gives CASSLTQTGRSETQYF.

This chain links TRBV10-2 with TRBJ2-3; the match to TRBD2 covers 14 bases. Per the germline V gene, CDR1 is WSHSY and CDR2 is SAAADI. The CDR3 length is 15 residues. Trimming took 6 bases from V and 6 from J; bases not matched to a gene: 5. Here the CDR3 reads CASSRGLAGADTQYF. The CDR3 nucleotides are TGCGCCAGCAGCAGGGGACTAGCGGGAGCCGATACGCAGTATTTT.

CDR3 coding DNA: TGTGCCAGCAGCTTAGGGACAGGAGGTGAGCAGTTCTTC. It translates to CASSLGTGGEQFF. The V call is TRBV7-2, the J call TRBJ2-1, with 7 positions matching TRBD1. The CDR3 is 13 amino acids. In germline, CDR1 is SGHTA, CDR2 FQGNSA. The junction had 3 bases not matched to a gene; V was cut back by 1 base and J by 9 bases.